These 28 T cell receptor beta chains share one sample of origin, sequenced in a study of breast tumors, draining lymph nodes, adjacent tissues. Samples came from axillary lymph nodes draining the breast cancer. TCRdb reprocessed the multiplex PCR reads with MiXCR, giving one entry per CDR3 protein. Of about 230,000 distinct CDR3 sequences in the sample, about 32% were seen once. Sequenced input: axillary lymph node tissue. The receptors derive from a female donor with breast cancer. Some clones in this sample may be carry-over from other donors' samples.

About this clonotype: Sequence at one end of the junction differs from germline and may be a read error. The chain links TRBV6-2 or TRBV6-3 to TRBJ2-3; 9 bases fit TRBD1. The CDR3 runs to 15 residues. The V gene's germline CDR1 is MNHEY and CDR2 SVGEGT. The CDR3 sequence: CASRGDRGRTDAQYF. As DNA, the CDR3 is TGTGCCAGCAGAGGAGACAGGGGGAGGACAGATGCGCAGTATTTT.

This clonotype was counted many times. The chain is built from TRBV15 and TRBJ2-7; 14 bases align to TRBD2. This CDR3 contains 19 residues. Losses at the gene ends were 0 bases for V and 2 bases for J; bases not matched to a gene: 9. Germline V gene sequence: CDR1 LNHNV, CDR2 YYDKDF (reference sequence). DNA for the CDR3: TGTGCCACCAGCAGAGATCTTCGGGGACTAGCGGGAGTTGCCTACGAGCAGTACTTC. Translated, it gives CATSRDLRGLAGVAYEQYF.

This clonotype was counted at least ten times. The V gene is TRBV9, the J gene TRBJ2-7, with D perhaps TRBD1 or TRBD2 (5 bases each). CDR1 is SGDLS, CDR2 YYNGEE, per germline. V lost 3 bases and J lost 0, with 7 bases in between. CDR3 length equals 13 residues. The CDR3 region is CASSARGSYEQYF. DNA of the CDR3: TGTGCCAGCAGCGCGAGGGGCTCCTACGAGCAGTACTTC.

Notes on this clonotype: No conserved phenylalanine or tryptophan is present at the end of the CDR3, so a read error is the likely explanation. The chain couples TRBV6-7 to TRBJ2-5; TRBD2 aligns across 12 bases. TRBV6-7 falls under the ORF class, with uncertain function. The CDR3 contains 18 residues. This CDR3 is CASSHSKASGRAGETQYL. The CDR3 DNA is TGTGCCAGCAGTCACTCGAAGGCTAGCGGGAGGGCTGGGGAGACCCAGTACCTC.

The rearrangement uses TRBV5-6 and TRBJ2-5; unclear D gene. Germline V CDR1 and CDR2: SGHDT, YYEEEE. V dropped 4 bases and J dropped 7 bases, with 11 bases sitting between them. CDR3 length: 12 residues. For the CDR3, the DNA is TGTGCCAGCAGCAGGAGAGGAGCGACCCAGTACTTC. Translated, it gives CASSRRGATQYF.

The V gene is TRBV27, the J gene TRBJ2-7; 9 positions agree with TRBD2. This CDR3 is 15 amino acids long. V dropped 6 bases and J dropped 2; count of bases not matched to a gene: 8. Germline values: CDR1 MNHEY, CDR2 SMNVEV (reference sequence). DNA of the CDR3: TGTGCCAGCAGCTCCCTTAGCGGGAGAGCCTACGAGCAGTACTTC. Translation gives CASSSLSGRAYEQYF.

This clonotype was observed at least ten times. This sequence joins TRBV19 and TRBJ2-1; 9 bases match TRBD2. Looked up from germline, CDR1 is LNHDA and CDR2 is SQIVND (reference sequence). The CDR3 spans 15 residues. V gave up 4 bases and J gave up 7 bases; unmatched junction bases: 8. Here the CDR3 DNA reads TGTGCCAGTAGTAAAGGGACTAGCCGAAAAAATGAGCAGTTCTTC. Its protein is CASSKGTSRKNEQFF.

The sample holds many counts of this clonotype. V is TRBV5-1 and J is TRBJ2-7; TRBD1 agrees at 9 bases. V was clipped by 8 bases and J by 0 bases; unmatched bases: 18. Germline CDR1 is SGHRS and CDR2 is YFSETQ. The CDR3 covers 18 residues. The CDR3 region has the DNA TGCGCCAGTGCCCTGCGAGGGACAGGGAGCACCGGCTCCTACGAGCAGTACTTC. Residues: CASALRGTGSTGSYEQYF.

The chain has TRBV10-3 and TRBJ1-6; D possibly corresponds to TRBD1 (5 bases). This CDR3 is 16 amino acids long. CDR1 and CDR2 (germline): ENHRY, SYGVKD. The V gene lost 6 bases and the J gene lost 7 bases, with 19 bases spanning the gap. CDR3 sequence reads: CAISPGTRDPNSPLHF. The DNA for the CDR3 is TGTGCCATCAGCCCCGGGACTCGCGACCCCAATTCACCCCTCCACTTT.

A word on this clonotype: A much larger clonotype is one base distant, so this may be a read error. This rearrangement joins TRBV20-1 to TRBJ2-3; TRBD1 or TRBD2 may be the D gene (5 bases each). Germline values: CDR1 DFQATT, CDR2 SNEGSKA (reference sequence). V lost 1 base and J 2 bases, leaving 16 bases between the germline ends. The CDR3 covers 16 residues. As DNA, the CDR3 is TGCAGTGCTAGAGTCGCGGTTGGGGGAGCCACAGATACGCAGTATTTT. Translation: CSARVAVGGATDTQYF.

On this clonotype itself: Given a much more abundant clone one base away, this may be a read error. CDR3 sequence: CSVEGLAGYNEWFF. In nucleotides, the CDR3 is TGCAGCGTCGAGGGGCTAGCGGGGTACAATGAGTGGTTCTTC. V is TRBV29-1 and J is TRBJ2-1; 9 bases agree with TRBD2. The CDR3 is 14 amino acids. Per the germline V gene, CDR1 is SQVTM and CDR2 is ANQGSEA. V dropped 6 bases and J dropped 15; count of bases not matched to a gene: 18.

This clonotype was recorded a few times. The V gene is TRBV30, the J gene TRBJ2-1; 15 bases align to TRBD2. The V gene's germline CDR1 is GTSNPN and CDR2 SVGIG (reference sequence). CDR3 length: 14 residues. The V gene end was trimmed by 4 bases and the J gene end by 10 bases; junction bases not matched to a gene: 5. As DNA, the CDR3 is TGTGCCTGGACACTCGGACTAGCGGGAGGGGAGCAGTTCTTC. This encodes CAWTLGLAGGEQFF.

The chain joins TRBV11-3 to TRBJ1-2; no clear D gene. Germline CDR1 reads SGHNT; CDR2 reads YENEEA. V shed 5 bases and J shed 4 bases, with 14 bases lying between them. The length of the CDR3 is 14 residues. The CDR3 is CASSQGEGVYGYTF. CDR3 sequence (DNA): TGTGCCAGCAGCCAAGGCGAGGGAGTCTATGGCTACACCTTC.

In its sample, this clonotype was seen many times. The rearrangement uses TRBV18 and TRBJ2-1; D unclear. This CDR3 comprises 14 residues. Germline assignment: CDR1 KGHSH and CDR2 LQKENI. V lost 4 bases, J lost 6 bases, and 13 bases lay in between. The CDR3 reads CASSRLNDFNEQFF. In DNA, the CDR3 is TGTGCCAGCTCACGATTGAACGATTTCAATGAGCAGTTCTTC.

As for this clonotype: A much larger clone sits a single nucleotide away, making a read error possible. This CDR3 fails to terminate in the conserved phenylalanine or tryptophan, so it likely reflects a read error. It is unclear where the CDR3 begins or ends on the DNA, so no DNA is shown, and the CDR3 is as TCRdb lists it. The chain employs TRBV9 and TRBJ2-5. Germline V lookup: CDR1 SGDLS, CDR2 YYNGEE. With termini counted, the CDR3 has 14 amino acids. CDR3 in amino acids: CASSVSRGEETQSL.

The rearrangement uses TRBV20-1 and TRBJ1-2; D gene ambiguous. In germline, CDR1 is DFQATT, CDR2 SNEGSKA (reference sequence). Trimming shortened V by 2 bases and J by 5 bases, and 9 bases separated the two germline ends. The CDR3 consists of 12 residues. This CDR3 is CSARPGSYGYTF. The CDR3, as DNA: TGCAGTGCTAGACCCGGGAGTTATGGCTACACCTTC.

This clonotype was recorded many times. The CDR3 reads CASSLIAGHNEQFF. The CDR3 nucleotides are TGTGCCAGCAGCCTAATAGCGGGTCACAATGAGCAGTTCTTC. The J gene is TRBJ2-1, the V gene TRBV5-5; TRBD2 matches 7 bases. The germline V gene has CDR1 SGHKS and CDR2 YYEKEE (reference sequence). The CDR3 covers 14 residues. Trimming cost V 4 bases and J 5 bases; bases outside gene matches: 6.

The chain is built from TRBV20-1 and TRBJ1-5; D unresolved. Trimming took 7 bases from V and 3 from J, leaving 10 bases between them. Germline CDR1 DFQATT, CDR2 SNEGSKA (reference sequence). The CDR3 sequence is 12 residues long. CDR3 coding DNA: TGCAGTGATAGTAACGACAATCAGCCCCAGCATTTT. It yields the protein CSDSNDNQPQHF.

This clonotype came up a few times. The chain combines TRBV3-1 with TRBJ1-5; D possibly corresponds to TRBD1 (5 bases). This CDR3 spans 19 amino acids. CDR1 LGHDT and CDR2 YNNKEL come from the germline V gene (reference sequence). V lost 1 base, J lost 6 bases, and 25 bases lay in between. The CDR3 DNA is TGTGCCAGCAGCCAAGGTCACTTCACGGGGGAGGGGTGGGGTCAGCCCCAGCATTTT. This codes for CASSQGHFTGEGWGQPQHF.

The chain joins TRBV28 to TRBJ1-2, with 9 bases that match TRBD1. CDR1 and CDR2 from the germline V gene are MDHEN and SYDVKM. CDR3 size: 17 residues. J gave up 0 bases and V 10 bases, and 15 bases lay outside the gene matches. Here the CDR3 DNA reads TGTGCCACCGTGACAGGGGGACAAACATGGGCTAACTATGGCTACACCTTC. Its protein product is CATVTGGQTWANYGYTF.

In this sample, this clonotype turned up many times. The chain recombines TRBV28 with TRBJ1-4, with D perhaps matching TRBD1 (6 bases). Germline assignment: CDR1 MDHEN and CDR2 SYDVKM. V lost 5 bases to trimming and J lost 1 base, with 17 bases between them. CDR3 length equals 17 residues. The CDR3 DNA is TGTGCCAGCAGTCCCGGGACATTGGGCAGAACTAATGAAAAACTGTTTTTT. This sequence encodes CASSPGTLGRTNEKLFF.

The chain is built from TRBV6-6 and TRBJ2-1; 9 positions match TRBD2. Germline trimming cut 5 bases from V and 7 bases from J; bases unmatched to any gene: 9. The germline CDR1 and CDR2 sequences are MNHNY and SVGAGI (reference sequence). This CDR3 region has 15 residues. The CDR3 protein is CASSRSSGTSNEQFF. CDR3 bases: TGTGCCAGCAGTCGCTCTAGCGGGACGTCGAATGAGCAGTTCTTC.

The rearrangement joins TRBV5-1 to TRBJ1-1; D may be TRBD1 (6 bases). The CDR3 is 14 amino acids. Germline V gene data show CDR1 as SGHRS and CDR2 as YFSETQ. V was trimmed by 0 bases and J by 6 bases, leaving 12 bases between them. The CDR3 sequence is CASSLAGAGAEAFF. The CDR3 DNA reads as TGCGCCAGCAGCTTGGCCGGGGCAGGGGCTGAAGCTTTCTTT.

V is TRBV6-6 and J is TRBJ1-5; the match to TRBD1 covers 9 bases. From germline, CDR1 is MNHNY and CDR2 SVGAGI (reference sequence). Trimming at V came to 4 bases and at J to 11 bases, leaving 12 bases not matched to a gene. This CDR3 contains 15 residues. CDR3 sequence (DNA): TGTGCCAGCAGTTCCCACGGACAGGGGTTGCAGACCCAGCATTTT. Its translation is CASSSHGQGLQTQHF.

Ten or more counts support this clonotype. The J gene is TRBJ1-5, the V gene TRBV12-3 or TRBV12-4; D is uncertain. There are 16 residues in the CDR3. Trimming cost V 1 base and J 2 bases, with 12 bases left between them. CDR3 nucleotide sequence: TGTGCCAGCAGTTTAGGAGGAGGTAACGGCAATCAGCCCCAGCATTTT. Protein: CASSLGGGNGNQPQHF.

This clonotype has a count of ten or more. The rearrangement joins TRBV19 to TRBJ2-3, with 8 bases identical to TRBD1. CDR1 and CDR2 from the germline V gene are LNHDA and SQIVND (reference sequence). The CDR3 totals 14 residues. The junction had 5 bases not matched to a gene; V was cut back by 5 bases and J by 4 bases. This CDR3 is CASSFRTGSDTQYF. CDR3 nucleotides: TGTGCCAGTAGTTTCCGGACAGGGTCAGATACGCAGTATTTT.

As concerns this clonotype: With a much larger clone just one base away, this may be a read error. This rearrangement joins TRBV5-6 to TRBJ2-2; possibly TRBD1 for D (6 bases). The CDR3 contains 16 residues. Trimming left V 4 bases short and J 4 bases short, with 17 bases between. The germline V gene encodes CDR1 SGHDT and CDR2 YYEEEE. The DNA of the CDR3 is TGTGCCAGCAGCCCCCCCGGGGCAGGGGTCACCGGGGAGCTGTTTTTT. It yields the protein CASSPPGAGVTGELFF.

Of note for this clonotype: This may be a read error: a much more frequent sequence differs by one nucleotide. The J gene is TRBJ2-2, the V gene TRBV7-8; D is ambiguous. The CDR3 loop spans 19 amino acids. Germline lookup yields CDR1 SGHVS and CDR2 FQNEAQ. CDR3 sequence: CASSFVGPYLLQNPGELFF. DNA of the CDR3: TGTGCCAGCAGCTTTGTGGGTCCGTACCTCTTACAGAACCCCGGGGAGCTGTTTTTT.